The 5 T cell receptor beta chains below all came from one sample that was sequenced in a study of identical twins. A single record per CDR3 protein comes from TCRdb applying MiXCR to the 5' RACE reads. This table holds about 730,000 distinct CDR3 sequences, 21% found once. Separately, the same data were catalogued under a study of T cells expressing NK-cell markers.

The material sequenced was PBMCs. These receptor sequences come from a woman younger than 35 in good health.

The V call is TRBV9, the J call TRBJ2-4, with 9 bases fitting TRBD1. Germline values: CDR1 SGDLS, CDR2 YYNGEE. The CDR3 totals 17 residues. V lost 4 bases, J lost 0 bases, and 8 bases stayed unmatched. In DNA, the CDR3 is TGTGCCAGCAGCCCCCGGACAGGGGAGGGAGCCAAAAACATTCAGTACTTC. Protein: CASSPRTGEGAKNIQYF.

The chain has TRBV5-1 and TRBJ2-3, with D perhaps TRBD1 (5 bases). Germline values: CDR1 SGHRS, CDR2 YFSETQ. Trimming stripped 1 base from V and 5 bases from J, with 11 bases between. The CDR3 is made up of 14 amino acids. In nucleotides, the CDR3 is TGCGCCAGCAGCTTGCAGGGTGTCGGAGATACGCAGTATTTT. Encoded protein: CASSLQGVGDTQYF. Combining the CDR3 with reference TRBV5-1 and TRBJ2-3 gives the whole variable domain KAGVTQTPRYLIKTRGQQVTLSCSPISGHRSVSWYQQTPGQGLQFLFEYFSETQRNKGNFPGRFSGRQFSNSRSEMNVSTLELGDSALYLCASSLQGVGDTQYFGPGTRLTVL.

This clonotype was seen only a few times. The chain links TRBV6-5 to TRBJ2-7; D is perhaps TRBD1 (6 bases). Germline lookup yields CDR1 MNHEY and CDR2 SVGAGI. The CDR3 covers 12 residues. The germline V and J ends were trimmed by 6 bases and 7 bases, with 13 bases remaining between them. The CDR3 DNA reads as TGTGCCAGCAGAGACAGGCGGACGGAGCAGTACTTC. Translation: CASRDRRTEQYF.

This clonotype has more than one count but fewer than ten. CDR3 in amino acids: CASSPMLAGPHRGETEAFF. The CDR3 bases are TGTGCCAGCAGCCCCATGCTCGCCGGCCCCCACAGGGGAGAGACTGAAGCTTTCTTT. This chain links TRBV27 with TRBJ1-1; 7 nucleotides agree with TRBD1. The V and J ends lost 6 bases and 5 bases, in that order; junction bases with no gene match: 24. Per the germline V gene, CDR1 is MNHEY and CDR2 is SMNVEV (reference sequence). CDR3 size: 19 residues.

V and J are TRBV5-1 and TRBJ2-1; 11 bases are a match to TRBD2. The V gene's germline CDR1 is SGHRS and CDR2 YFSETQ. J was trimmed by 8 bases and V by 2 bases; bases with no gene match: 12. This CDR3 region has 17 residues. The CDR3 here is CASSLRTSGSAFDEQFF. The CDR3 DNA reads as TGCGCCAGCAGCTTAAGGACTAGCGGGTCCGCTTTCGATGAGCAGTTCTTC.